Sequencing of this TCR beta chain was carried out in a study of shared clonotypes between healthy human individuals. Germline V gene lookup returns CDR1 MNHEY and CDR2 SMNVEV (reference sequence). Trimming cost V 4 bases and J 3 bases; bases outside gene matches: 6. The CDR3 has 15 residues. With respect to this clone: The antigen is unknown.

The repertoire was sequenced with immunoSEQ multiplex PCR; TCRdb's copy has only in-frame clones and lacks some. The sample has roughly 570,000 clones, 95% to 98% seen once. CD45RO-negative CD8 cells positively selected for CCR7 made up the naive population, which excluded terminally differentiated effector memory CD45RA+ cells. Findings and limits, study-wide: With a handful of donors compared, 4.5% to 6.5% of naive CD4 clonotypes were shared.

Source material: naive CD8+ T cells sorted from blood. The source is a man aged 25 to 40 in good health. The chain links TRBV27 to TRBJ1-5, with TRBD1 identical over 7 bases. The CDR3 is CASSSGQSSNQPQHF. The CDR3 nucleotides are TGTGCCAGCAGTTCGGGACAGAGCTCCAATCAGCCCCAGCATTTT.